The clone carrying this T cell receptor (beta chain) is labeled medium-sized (0.01 to 0.1%) based on frequency. Its matching antigen is unknown. UMI labels and 5' RACE were used to prepare the TRB cDNA libraries. TCRdb re-called the 5' RACE reads and catalogs CDR3 proteins one per entry, DNA excluded. The listing contains 4,500 to 6,000 distinct CDR3 sequences. This sample was taken from a study of CXCR3-negative and CXCR3-positive naive CD8 T cells. Study-wide findings and caveats: Both of the naive subsets showed about the same high diversity, but memory CD8+ cells had much less. TRBV-TRBJ usage was similar across naive CXCR3 subsets but distinct in memory cells. TRB CDR3s were more hydrophobic in CXCR3-positive than in CXCR3-negative naive cells. The study inferred TCR strength from TRB CDR3 properties and found comparable surface CD5 between naive subsets.

The CDR3 runs to 13 residues. CDR1 SQVTM and CDR2 ANQGSEA come from the germline V gene. This TCR derives from a human donor in good health. Some clones in this sample may be carry-over from other donors' samples. What was sequenced was naive CXCR3+ CD8+ T cells from blood. Subset indicated: CD45RO-CCR7+CD27+CD95- naive CD8+ T cells expressing CXCR3 (TNR3+). The V gene is TRBV29-1, the J gene TRBJ2-1. CDR3 region: CSVRFSGYNEQFF.